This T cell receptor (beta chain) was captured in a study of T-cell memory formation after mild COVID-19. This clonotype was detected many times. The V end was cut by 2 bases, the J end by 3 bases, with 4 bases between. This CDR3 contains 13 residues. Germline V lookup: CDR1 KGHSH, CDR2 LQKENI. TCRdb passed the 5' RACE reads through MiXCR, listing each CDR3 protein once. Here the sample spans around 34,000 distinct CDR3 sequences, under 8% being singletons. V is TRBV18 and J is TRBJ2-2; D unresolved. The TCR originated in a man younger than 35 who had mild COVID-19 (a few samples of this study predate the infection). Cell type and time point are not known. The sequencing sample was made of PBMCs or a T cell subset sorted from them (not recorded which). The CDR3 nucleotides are TGTGCCAGCTCACCAGGGTACACCGGGGAGCTGTTTTTT. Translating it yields CASSPGYTGELFF.